These 7 T cell receptor beta chains were sequenced from one sample in a study of identical twins. MiXCR was run by TCRdb on the 5' RACE reads, yielding one entry per CDR3 protein. The table lists around 370,000 distinct CDR3 sequences, around 9.7% of them singletons. The sequencing sample was made of naive T cells sorted from blood. The receptors shown here come from a woman in her 50s in good health.

The V and J genes are TRBV7-8 and TRBJ2-2; 8 positions match TRBD2. Germline lookup yields CDR1 SGHVS and CDR2 FQNEAQ. V dropped 8 bases and J dropped 5; count of bases not matched to a gene: 19. The CDR3 has 18 residues. As DNA, the CDR3 is TGTGCCAGCTTCACGGGCTGGGCTAGCGGGCCGCGAACCGGGGAGCTGTTTTTT. Protein product: CASFTGWASGPRTGELFF.

The V call is TRBV24-1, the J call TRBJ1-4, with D possibly being TRBD1 (5 bases). The ends were cut back, 5 bases at V and 5 bases at J, with 14 bases in the middle. Germline V gene sequence: CDR1 KGHDR, CDR2 SFDVKD. This CDR3 has 15 amino acids. The CDR3 loop reads CATSVRTGTNEKLFF. In nucleotides, the CDR3 is TGTGCCACCAGTGTTCGGACCGGGACGAATGAAAAACTGTTTTTT.

There are a few counts of this clonotype. DNA of the CDR3: TGTGCCAGCAGCCAACCCGGACTAGAAGTAAGGTATTTT. Translation gives CASSQPGLEVRYF. The genes are TRBV14 and TRBJ2-3, with TRBD2 matching 7 bases. Germline V gives CDR1 SGHDN, CDR2 FVKESK. V gave up 2 bases and J gave up 14 bases; unmatched junction bases: 10. The CDR3 runs to 13 residues.

This clonotype was counted between two and nine times. The V gene is TRBV19, the J gene TRBJ2-1; tentatively, D is TRBD2 (7 bases). The V gene lost 5 bases and the J gene lost 5 bases, with 16 bases spanning the gap. This CDR3 spans 15 amino acids. CDR1 is LNHDA and CDR2 is SQIVND in the germline V gene (reference sequence). CDR3 in DNA: TGTGCCAGTAGTCCCGAGGGGGGGAGGGACAATGAGCAGTTCTTC. As protein: CASSPEGGRDNEQFF.

This clonotype has ten or more counts. The CDR3 region has the DNA TGTGCCAGCAGTTACACCCTTATAGGTTACGAGCAGTACGTC. Its protein is CASSYTLIGYEQYV. J is TRBJ2-7 and V is TRBV6-6, with unresolved D. With 2 bases removed from V and 4 bases from J, the gap between germline ends came to 12 bases. The germline V gene encodes CDR1 MNHNY and CDR2 SVGAGI (reference sequence). CDR3 length equals 14 residues.

This clonotype was counted a few times. CDR3 sequence (DNA): TGTGCCAGCAGCTTATTGGCGGGGGCCAGCGCTTCCTACAATGAGCAGTTCTTC. Translating it yields CASSLLAGASASYNEQFF. This chain connects TRBV11-3 to TRBJ2-1, with a weak D call TRBD2 (7 bases). Per the germline V gene, CDR1 is SGHNT and CDR2 is YENEEA. V lost 2 bases, J lost 1 base, and 18 bases lay in between. The CDR3 runs to 18 residues.

This clonotype was counted many times. This chain connects TRBV12-3 or TRBV12-4 to TRBJ2-7; maybe TRBD1 (6 bases). Trimming removed 6 bases at V and 6 bases at J, with 12 bases between. There are 12 residues in the CDR3. The CDR3 coding sequence is TGTGCCAGCAGCTCAAGGGGGTTCGAGCAGTACTTC. As protein: CASSSRGFEQYF.